This paragraph reports one T cell receptor beta chain. The V segment lost 4 bases and the J segment 0 bases; nucleotides outside the gene matches: 7. CDR1 is LGHDT, CDR2 YNNKEL, per germline (reference sequence). This CDR3 has 18 residues. The data were taken from a study of blood T cell repertoires in COVID-19. About the study: Acute and convalescent COVID-19 specimens originated in the United States, Italy and Spain. T cells, B-cell-depleted T cells, or PBMCs provided the cDNA or gDNA that served as material.

Method: immunoSEQ multiplex PCR; TCRdb's copy keeps in-frame clones and lacks some. The table has some 30,000 clones, around 90% seen once; the top ten hold approximately 8.9%. This chain uses TRBV3-1 (or the pseudogene TRBV3-2) with TRBJ2-2; 11 nucleotides agree with TRBD2. The sequenced material came from peripheral blood. This receptor was taken from a man aged 65-85 years with active or convalescent COVID-19. DNA of the CDR3: TGTGCCAGCAGCCGGCGGACTAGCGGGTCAGCGAACACCGGGGAGCTGTTTTTT. Protein sequence: CASSRRTSGSANTGELFF.